These 18 T cell receptor beta chains originate from one sample sequenced in a study of cytomegalovirus exposure and HLA in healthy donors. Vbeta (60) and Jbeta (13) primers were used in the PCR. TCRdb's table, derived via immunoSEQ multiplex PCR, lists solely in-frame clones and lacks some. The sample records around 140,000 clones, over 70% being singletons. Sequencing was carried out using PBMCs. All receptors derive from a man aged 35 to 55 in good health and CMV-seronegative.

The rearrangement uses TRBV19 and TRBJ1-1; D is uncertain. The V and J ends lost 5 bases and 5 bases respectively, with 12 bases between them. Germline V lookup: CDR1 LNHDA, CDR2 SQIVND (reference sequence). The CDR3 has 13 residues. The CDR3 nucleotides are TGTGCCAGTAGTTCCCAACTTCATACTGAAGCTTTCTTT. Encoded protein: CASSSQLHTEAFF.

This clone was detected once. The CDR3 sequence is CASSYRGSPLHF. The CDR3 DNA reads as TGTGCCAGCAGTTACAGGGGTTCACCCCTCCACTTT. V usage is TRBV28 and J usage is TRBJ1-6, with 7 bases identical to TRBD1. The CDR3 consists of 12 residues. V was clipped by 4 bases and J by 9 bases; unmatched bases: 0. Per germline, CDR1 MDHEN and CDR2 SYDVKM.

The chain is built from TRBV5-6 and TRBJ1-2; possible D gene TRBD1, 6 bases. The CDR3 is 15 residues long. Looked up from germline, CDR1 is SGHDT and CDR2 is YYEEEE. The V end lost 0 bases, the J end lost 3 bases, and 12 bases lay between the germline ends. The CDR3 region has the DNA TGTGCCAGCAGCTTGGGCCCCCGACAGGACTATGGCTACACCTTC. Translated: CASSLGPRQDYGYTF.

The rearrangement uses TRBV18 and TRBJ2-2; a possible D gene is TRBD2 (6 bases). This CDR3 is 17 amino acids long. The germline V gene has CDR1 KGHSH and CDR2 LQKENI. V lost 4 bases to trimming and J lost 12 bases, with 27 bases between them. CDR3 loop: CASSLGGTEKTRVKLFF. The CDR3 region has the DNA TGTGCCAGCTCACTCGGCGGGACGGAGAAAACCAGGGTGAAGCTGTTTTTT.

This chain joins TRBV19 and TRBJ2-7, with 8 positions matching TRBD1. There are 16 residues in the CDR3. Trimming cost V 3 bases and J 1 base; bases outside gene matches: 8. The V gene's germline CDR1 is LNHDA and CDR2 SQIVND (reference sequence). Here the CDR3 DNA reads TGTGCCAGTAGTATTGGACAGGGTAGAAAATCCTACGAGCAGTACTTC. This sequence encodes CASSIGQGRKSYEQYF.

The chain carries TRBV2 and TRBJ2-7; 8 bases map to TRBD1. V lost 4 bases to trimming and J lost 2 bases; unmatched junction nucleotides: 7. Germline CDR1 is SNHLY and CDR2 is FYNNEI. The CDR3 has 15 residues. CDR3 DNA: TGTGCCAGCAGTGCTGCTCGGGACAGGACCTACGAGCAGTACTTC. It encodes CASSAARDRTYEQYF.

This sequence joins TRBV5-1 and TRBJ2-3, with a tentative D call TRBD1 (6 bases). This CDR3 comprises 14 residues. CDR1 and CDR2 from the germline V gene are SGHRS and YFSETQ. V lost 4 bases and J lost 2, with 11 bases in between. The CDR3 DNA reads TGCGCCAGCAGCCCGGACAGCCCCACAGATACGCAGTATTTT. Its translation is CASSPDSPTDTQYF.

CDR3 nucleotides: TGTGCCAGCAGCGGTCAGCAGGGCCGGTATGGCTACACCTTC. It yields the protein CASSGQQGRYGYTF. The rearrangement uses TRBV5-6 and TRBJ1-2; the D gene is possibly TRBD1 (5 bases). Trimming removed 4 bases from V and 5 bases from J, with 15 bases in between. Germline loops: CDR1 SGHDT, CDR2 YYEEEE. The CDR3 is made up of 14 amino acids. Using reference TRBV5-6 and TRBJ1-2 for the parts outside the CDR3, the full variable domain is DAGVTQSPTHLIKTRGQQVTLRCSPKSGHDTVSWYQQALGQGPQFIFQYYEEEERQRGNFPDRFSGHQFPNYSSELNVNALLLGDSALYLCASSGQQGRYGYTFGSGTRLTVV.

V gene TRBV6-5 combines with J gene TRBJ1-6, with TRBD1 matching 7 bases. The V segment lost 7 bases and the J segment 4 bases; nucleotides outside the gene matches: 4. The CDR3 consists of 14 residues. CDR1 is MNHEY and CDR2 is SVGAGI in the germline V gene. In DNA form, the CDR3 reads TGTGCCAGCAATCCGACAGGGTATAATTCACCCCTCCACTTT. Its protein is CASNPTGYNSPLHF.

This chain connects TRBV9 to TRBJ2-7; 8 bases are a match to TRBD2. Looked up from germline, CDR1 is SGDLS and CDR2 is YYNGEE. V dropped 4 bases and J dropped 7; count of bases not matched to a gene: 13. This CDR3 comprises 15 residues. In DNA, the CDR3 is TGTGCCAGCAGCCCGGCCCCCGGGGGGGTCGGGGAGCAGTACTTC. This codes for CASSPAPGGVGEQYF.

CDR3 loop: CASSIRPDIGGYTF. CDR3 nucleotide sequence: TGTGCCAGTAGTATAAGGCCGGACATCGGTGGCTACACCTTC. This chain connects TRBV19 to TRBJ1-2; maybe TRBD1 (5 bases). The germline V and J ends were trimmed by 2 bases and 7 bases, with 14 bases remaining between them. From germline, CDR1 is LNHDA and CDR2 SQIVND (reference sequence). CDR3 length: 14 amino acids.

The chain is built from TRBV5-1 and TRBJ2-2, with D possibly being TRBD2 (7 bases). V gave up 1 base and J gave up 0 bases, with 10 bases separating them. The CDR3 is 16 amino acids. Per the germline V gene, CDR1 is SGHRS and CDR2 is YFSETQ. The CDR3 bases are TGCGCCAGCAGCTTGACGGGGGGCCCGAACACCGGGGAGCTGTTTTTT. Protein product: CASSLTGGPNTGELFF. Drawing the rest from reference TRBV5-1 and TRBJ2-2, the complete variable domain is KAGVTQTPRYLIKTRGQQVTLSCSPISGHRSVSWYQQTPGQGLQFLFEYFSETQRNKGNFPGRFSGRQFSNSRSEMNVSTLELGDSALYLCASSLTGGPNTGELFFGEGSRLTVL.

The chain combines TRBV27 with TRBJ1-1; TRBD1 is a possible D gene (6 bases). The CDR3 is made up of 14 amino acids. Germline V gene sequence: CDR1 MNHEY, CDR2 SMNVEV (reference sequence). V shed 6 bases and J shed 0 bases, with 11 bases lying between them. CDR3 DNA: TGTGCCAGCAGAGTAGGACAGCTGAACACTGAAGCTTTCTTT. It translates to CASRVGQLNTEAFF.

The chain links TRBV6-1 to TRBJ2-7, with a tentative D call TRBD1 (6 bases). V was clipped by 2 bases and J by 0 bases, with 17 bases between them. Germline V CDR1 and CDR2: MNHNS, SASEGT. CDR3 length equals 17 residues. In nucleotides, the CDR3 is TGTGCCAGCAGTGAAAACCCGCAGGGGTGGAGCTCCTACGAGCAGTACTTC. Protein: CASSENPQGWSSYEQYF.

The chain joins TRBV5-1 to TRBJ2-3; no clear D gene. Trimming removed 3 bases at V and 2 bases at J, with 4 bases between. The CDR3 runs 12 residues. Germline CDR1 is SGHRS and CDR2 is YFSETQ. The DNA for the CDR3 is TGCGCCAGCAGCTACTCCACAGATACGCAGTATTTT. Amino acid sequence: CASSYSTDTQYF.

V usage is TRBV19 and J usage is TRBJ1-1; TRBD1 aligns across 7 bases. The CDR3 spans 14 residues. V lost 7 bases, J lost 1 base, and 6 bases stayed unmatched. CDR1 and CDR2 from the germline V gene are LNHDA and SQIVND (reference sequence). CDR3 sequence (DNA): TGTGCCAGTACCGAAGACAGGGCGAACACTGAAGCTTTCTTT. Amino acids: CASTEDRANTEAFF.

This clone was seen only once. V gene TRBV5-1 combines with J gene TRBJ1-6; 7 bases align to TRBD1. The J segment lost 5 bases and the V segment lost 0 bases, leaving 2 bases of the junction unmatched. Germline CDR1 SGHRS, CDR2 YFSETQ. This CDR3 contains 15 residues. The CDR3 protein is CASSLEGGHNSPLHF. The CDR3 bases are TGCGCCAGCAGCTTGGAAGGGGGCCATAATTCACCCCTCCACTTT.

This clone occurred once. The J gene is TRBJ1-1, the V gene TRBV28; D is unclear. The germline V gene has CDR1 MDHEN and CDR2 SYDVKM. V lost 2 bases to trimming and J lost 7 bases, with 5 bases between them. The CDR3 has 11 residues. The chain's CDR3 is CASSLGFEAFF. For the CDR3, the DNA is TGTGCCAGCAGTTTAGGCTTTGAAGCTTTCTTT.